The 2 T cell receptor beta chains given below trace back to one sample, sequenced in a study of blood T cell repertoires in COVID-19. The protocol was immunoSEQ multiplex PCR, while the TCRdb copy is restricted to in-frame clones and leaves out a portion. The profile shows around 160,000 clones, roughly four fifths of them singletons. Sequencing input: peripheral blood. The receptor set was obtained from a human donor in a cohort sampled during active COVID-19.

The sample holds many counts of this clone. The rearrangement links TRBV30 to TRBJ1-5; D might be TRBD1 (6 bases). V lost 2 bases, J lost 9 bases, and 14 bases lay in between. Germline CDR1 is GTSNPN and CDR2 is SVGIG (reference sequence). This CDR3 comprises 13 residues. The CDR3 sequence: CAWSTGQSLPQHF. For the CDR3, the DNA is TGTGCCTGGAGTACAGGGCAATCACTGCCCCAGCATTTT.

This chain uses TRBV13 with TRBJ2-7; D gene uncertain. The CDR3 has 14 residues. V was pared by 2 bases and J by 4 bases, with 12 bases between. CDR1 PRHDT and CDR2 FYEKMQ come from the germline V gene (reference sequence). CDR3 amino acids: CASSLSLGHYEQYF. DNA for the CDR3: TGTGCCAGCAGCTTAAGCTTGGGCCATTACGAGCAGTACTTC.